This paragraph covers one TCR beta chain sequence. Its antigen is still unknown. The data were obtained in a study of T cell responses to AZD1222 COVID-19 vaccine. Study-wide findings and caveats: Nearly half of spike-specific TCRs reportedly target variant regions that are unmutated in the B.1.351 and B.1.1.7 variants.

Generated by immunoSEQ multiplex PCR, the TCRdb table keeps only in-frame clones and is missing some. The data show 97,000 or so clones, roughly nine tenths seen once. The sequences come from peripheral blood, collected 28 days after the second AZD1222 dose. The clonotype comes from an adult who received the AZD1222 COVID-19 vaccine.

The CDR3 region is CSAAENTQYF. The CDR3 region has the DNA TGCAGTGCGGCCGAAAATACGCAGTATTTT. This chain connects TRBV20-1 to TRBJ2-3; D is unresolved. CDR1 is DFQATT, CDR2 SNEGSKA, per germline (reference sequence). This CDR3 spans 10 amino acids. The V end lost 6 bases, the J end lost 7 bases, and 8 bases lay between the germline ends.